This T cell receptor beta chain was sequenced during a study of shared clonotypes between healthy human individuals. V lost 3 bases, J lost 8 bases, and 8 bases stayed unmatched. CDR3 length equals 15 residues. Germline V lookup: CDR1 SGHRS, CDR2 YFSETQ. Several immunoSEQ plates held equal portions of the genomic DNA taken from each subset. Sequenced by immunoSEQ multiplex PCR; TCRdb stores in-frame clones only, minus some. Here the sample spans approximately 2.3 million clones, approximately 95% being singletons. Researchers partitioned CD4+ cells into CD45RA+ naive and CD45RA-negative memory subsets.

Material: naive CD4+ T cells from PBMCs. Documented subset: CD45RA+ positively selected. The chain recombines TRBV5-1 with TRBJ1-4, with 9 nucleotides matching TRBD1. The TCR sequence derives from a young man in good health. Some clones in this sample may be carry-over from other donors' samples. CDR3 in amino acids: CASSWGQGLGEKLFF. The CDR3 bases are TGCGCCAGCAGCTGGGGACAGGGTTTGGGGGAAAAACTGTTTTTT.